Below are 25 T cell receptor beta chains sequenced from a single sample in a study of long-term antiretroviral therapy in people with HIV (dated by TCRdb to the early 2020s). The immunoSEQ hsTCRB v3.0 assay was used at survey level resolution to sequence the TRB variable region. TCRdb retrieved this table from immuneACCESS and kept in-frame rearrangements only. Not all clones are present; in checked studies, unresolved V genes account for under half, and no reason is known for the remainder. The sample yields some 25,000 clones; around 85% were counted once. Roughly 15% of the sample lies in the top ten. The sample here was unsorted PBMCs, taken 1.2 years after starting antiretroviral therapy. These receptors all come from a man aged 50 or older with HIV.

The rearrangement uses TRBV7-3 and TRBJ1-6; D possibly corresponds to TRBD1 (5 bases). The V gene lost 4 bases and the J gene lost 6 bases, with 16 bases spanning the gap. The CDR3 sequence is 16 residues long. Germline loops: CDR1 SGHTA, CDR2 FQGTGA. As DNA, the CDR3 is TGTGCCAGCAGCTCGGGGACTGGGGGGGTTAATTCACCCCTCCACTTT. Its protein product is CASSSGTGGVNSPLHF. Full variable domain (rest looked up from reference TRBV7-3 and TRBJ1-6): GAGVSQTPSNKVTEKGKYVELRCDPISGHTALYWYRQSLGQGPEFLIYFQGTGAADDSGLPNDRFFAVRPEGSVSTLKIQRTERGDSAVYLCASSSGTGGVNSPLHFGNGTRLTVT.

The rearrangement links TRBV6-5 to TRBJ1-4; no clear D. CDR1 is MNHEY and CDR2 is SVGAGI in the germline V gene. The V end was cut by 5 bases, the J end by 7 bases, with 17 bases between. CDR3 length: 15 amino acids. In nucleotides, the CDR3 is TGTGCCAGCAGTCTCTCCGGGAGAGCGGGTGAAAAACTGTTTTTT. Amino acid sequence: CASSLSGRAGEKLFF.

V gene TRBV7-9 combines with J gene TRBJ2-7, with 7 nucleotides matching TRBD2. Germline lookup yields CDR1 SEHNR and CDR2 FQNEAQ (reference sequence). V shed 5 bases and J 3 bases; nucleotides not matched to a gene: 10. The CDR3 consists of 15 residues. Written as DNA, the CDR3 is TGTGCCAGCAGCCCCTGGGAGGGTAGCGGCTACGAGCAGTACTTC. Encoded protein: CASSPWEGSGYEQYF.

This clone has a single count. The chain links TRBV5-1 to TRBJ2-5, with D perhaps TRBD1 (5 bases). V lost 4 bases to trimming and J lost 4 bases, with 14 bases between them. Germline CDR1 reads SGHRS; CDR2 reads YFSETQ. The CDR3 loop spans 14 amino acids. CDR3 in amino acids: CASSTIQGAETQYF. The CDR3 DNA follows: TGCGCCAGCAGCACCATCCAGGGTGCAGAGACCCAGTACTTC.

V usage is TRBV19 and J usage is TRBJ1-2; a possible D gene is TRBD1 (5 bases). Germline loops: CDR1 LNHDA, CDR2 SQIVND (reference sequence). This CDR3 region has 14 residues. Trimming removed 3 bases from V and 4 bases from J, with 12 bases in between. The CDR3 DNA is TGTGCCAGTAGTATGACCGGCCAGGGCTATGGCTACACCTTC. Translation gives CASSMTGQGYGYTF.

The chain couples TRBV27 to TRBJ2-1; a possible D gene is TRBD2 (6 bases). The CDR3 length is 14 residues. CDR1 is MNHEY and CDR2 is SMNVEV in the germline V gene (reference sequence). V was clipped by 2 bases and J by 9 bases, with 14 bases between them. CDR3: CASSLGGTRGEQFF. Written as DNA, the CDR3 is TGTGCCAGCAGTTTAGGGGGGACGCGGGGTGAGCAGTTCTTC.

For the CDR3, the DNA is TGTGCCTCTCAAGGGGGTACCCTCAATGAAAAACTGTTTTTT. Protein sequence: CASQGGTLNEKLFF. This chain links TRBV28 with TRBJ1-4, with D maybe TRBD1 (6 bases). The CDR3 runs to 14 residues. The germline gives CDR1 MDHEN, CDR2 SYDVKM. V lost 11 bases and J 5 bases, leaving 18 bases between the germline ends.

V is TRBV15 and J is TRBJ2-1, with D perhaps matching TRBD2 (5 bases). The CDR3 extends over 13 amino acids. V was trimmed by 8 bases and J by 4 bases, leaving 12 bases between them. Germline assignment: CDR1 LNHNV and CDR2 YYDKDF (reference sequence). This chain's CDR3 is CATRASRYNEQFF. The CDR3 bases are TGTGCCACCCGGGCTAGCAGGTACAATGAGCAGTTCTTC.

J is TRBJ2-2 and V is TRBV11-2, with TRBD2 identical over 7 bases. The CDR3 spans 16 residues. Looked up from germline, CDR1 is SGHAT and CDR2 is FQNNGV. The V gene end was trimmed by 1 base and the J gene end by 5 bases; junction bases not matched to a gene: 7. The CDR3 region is CASSLGGSLGTGELFF. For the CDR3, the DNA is TGTGCCAGCAGCTTAGGCGGGAGTCTTGGGACCGGGGAGCTGTTTTTT.

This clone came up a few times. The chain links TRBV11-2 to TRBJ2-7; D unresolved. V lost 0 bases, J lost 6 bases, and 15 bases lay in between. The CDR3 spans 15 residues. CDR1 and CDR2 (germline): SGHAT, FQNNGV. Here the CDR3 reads CASSLDRHTAGEQYF. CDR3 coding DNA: TGTGCCAGCAGCTTAGATCGGCACACGGCAGGCGAGCAGTACTTC.

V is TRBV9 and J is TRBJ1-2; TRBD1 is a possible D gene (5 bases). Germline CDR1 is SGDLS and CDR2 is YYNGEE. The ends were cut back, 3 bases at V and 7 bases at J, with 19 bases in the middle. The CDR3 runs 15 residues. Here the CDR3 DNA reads TGTGCCAGCAGCGCGAGGGACCCCCGCGGCAGTGGCTACACCTTC. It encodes CASSARDPRGSGYTF.

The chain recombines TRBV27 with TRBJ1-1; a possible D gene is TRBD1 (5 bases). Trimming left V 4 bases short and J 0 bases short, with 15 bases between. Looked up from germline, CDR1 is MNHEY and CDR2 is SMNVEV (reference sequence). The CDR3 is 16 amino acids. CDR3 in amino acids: CASSSSQGSMNTEAFF. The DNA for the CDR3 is TGTGCCAGCAGTTCCTCCCAGGGAAGTATGAACACTGAAGCTTTCTTT.

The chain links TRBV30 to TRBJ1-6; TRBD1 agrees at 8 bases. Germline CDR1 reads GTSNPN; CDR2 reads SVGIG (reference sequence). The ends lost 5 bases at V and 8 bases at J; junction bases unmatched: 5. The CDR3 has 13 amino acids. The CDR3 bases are TGTGCCTGGGACAGGGGTAAATATTCACCCCTCCACTTT. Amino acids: CAWDRGKYSPLHF.

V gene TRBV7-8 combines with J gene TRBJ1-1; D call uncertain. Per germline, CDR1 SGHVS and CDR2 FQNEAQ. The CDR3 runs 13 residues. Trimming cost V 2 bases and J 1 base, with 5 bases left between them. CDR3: CASSLQGNTEAFF. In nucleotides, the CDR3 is TGTGCCAGCAGCTTACAAGGGAACACTGAAGCTTTCTTT.

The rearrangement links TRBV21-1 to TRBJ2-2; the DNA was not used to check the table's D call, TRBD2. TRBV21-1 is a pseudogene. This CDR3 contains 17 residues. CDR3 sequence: CASSKAGAGAFGGELFF. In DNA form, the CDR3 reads TGTGCCAGCAGCAAAGCGGGGGCGGGGGCCTTCGGCGGGGAGCTGTTTTTT.

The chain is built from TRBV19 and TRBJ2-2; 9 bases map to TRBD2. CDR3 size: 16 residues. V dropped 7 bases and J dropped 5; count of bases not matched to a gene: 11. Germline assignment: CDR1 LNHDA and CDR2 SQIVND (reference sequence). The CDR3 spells CASTASSGVPTGELFF. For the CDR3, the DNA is TGTGCCAGTACCGCATCTAGCGGGGTACCGACCGGGGAGCTGTTTTTT.

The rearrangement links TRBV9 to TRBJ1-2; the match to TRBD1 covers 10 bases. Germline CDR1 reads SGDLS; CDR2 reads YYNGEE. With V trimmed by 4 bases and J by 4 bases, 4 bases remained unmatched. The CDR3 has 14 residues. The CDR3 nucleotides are TGTGCCAGCAGCTCGGGACAGGGGTTCTATGGCTACACCTTC. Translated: CASSSGQGFYGYTF.

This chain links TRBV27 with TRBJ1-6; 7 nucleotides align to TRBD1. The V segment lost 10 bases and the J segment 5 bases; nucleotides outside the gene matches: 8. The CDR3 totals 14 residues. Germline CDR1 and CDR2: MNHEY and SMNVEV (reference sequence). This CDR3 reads CATTRTGHNSPLHF. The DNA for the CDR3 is TGTGCCACCACTAGGACAGGTCATAATTCACCCCTCCACTTT.

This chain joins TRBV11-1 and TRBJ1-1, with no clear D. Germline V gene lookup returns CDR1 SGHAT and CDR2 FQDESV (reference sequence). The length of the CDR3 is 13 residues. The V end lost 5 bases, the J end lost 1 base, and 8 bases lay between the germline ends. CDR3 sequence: CASSPQPNTEAFF. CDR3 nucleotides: TGTGCCAGCAGCCCCCAGCCGAACACTGAAGCTTTCTTT.

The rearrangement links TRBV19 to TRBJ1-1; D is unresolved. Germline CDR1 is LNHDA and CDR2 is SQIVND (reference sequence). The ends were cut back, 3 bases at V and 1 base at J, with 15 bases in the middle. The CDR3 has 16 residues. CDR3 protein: CASSISRFSANTEAFF. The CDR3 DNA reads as TGTGCCAGTAGTATTTCCCGATTCTCGGCGAACACTGAAGCTTTCTTT.

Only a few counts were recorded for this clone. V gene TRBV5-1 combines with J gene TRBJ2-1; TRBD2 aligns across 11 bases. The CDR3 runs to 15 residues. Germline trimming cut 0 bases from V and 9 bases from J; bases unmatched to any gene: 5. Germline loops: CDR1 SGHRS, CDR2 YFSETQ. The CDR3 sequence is CASSLASGGQGEQFF. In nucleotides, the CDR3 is TGCGCCAGCAGCTTGGCTAGCGGGGGGCAGGGTGAGCAGTTCTTC.

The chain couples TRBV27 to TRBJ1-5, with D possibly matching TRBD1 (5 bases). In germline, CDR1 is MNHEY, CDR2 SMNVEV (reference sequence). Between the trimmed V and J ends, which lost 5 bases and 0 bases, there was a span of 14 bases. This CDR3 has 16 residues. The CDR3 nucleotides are TGTGCCAGCAGTCCCCGTTCTGGGGGTAGCAATCAGCCCCAGCATTTT. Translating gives CASSPRSGGSNQPQHF.

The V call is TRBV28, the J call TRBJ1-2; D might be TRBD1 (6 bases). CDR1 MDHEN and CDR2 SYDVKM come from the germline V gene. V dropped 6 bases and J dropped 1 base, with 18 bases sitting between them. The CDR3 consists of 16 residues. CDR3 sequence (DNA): TGTGCCAGCAGAACCGACAGGAGGAAAGTTAACTATGGCTACACCTTC. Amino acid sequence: CASRTDRRKVNYGYTF.

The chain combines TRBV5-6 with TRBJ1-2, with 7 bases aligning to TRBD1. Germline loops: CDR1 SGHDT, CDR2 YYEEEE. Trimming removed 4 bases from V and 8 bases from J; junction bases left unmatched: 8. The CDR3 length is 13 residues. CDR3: CASSPPTGKGYTF. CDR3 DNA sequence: TGTGCCAGCAGCCCCCCGACAGGGAAGGGCTACACCTTC. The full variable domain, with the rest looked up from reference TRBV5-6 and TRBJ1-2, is DAGVTQSPTHLIKTRGQQVTLRCSPKSGHDTVSWYQQALGQGPQFIFQYYEEEERQRGNFPDRFSGHQFPNYSSELNVNALLLGDSALYLCASSPPTGKGYTFGSGTRLTVV.

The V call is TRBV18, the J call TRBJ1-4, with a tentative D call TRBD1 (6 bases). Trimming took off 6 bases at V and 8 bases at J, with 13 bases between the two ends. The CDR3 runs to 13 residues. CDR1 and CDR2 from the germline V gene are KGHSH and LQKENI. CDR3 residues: CASSLRGTEKLFF. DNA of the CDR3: TGTGCCAGCTCCCTGAGGGGGACCGAAAAACTGTTTTTT.